The 14 T cell receptor beta chains listed next were all sequenced from one sample in a study of T cells expressing NK-cell markers (TCRdb year 2020). Library generation was performed with 5' RACE. The listed sequencing device is Illumina HiSeq 2000. One entry per CDR3 protein sequence results from the TCRdb reprocessing of the reads, with DNA left out. Per the sample table, the count is 130,000 to 150,000 distinct CDR3 sequences. 12% of the sample belongs to the ten largest clones. Sequencing used blood T cells: a sorted CD56 or NKG2C T cell subset, CD4+ or CD8+ T cells, or bulk PBMC T cells (not recorded which). These receptors all stem from a man aged 18 to 30 in good health. Donor details come from another sample of the same person, matched by shared clones.

This chain joins TRBV27 and TRBJ2-7; checking the TCRdb D call of TRBD1 is not possible without DNA. Germline V gene data show CDR1 as MNHEY and CDR2 as SMNVEV (reference sequence). CDR3 length: 14 residues. CDR3 sequence reads: CASSLGQGIPEQYF.

V usage is TRBV4-2 and J usage is TRBJ2-1; TCRdb outputs TRBD2, but without DNA this stays unchecked. This CDR3 has 15 amino acids. Germline assignment: CDR1 LGHNA and CDR2 YNFKEQ. The CDR3 protein is CASSPPGLSYNEQFF.

The chain carries TRBV18 and TRBJ2-7. There are 12 residues in the CDR3. Germline V gives CDR1 KGHSH, CDR2 LQKENI. The CDR3 loop reads CASSLDENEQYF.

V usage is TRBV14 and J usage is TRBJ2-7; TCRdb's D call of TRBD1 is untestable without DNA. Germline V gene lookup returns CDR1 SGHDN and CDR2 FVKESK. The CDR3 loop spans 13 amino acids. CDR3 amino acids: CATSRQGFYEQYF.

The genes are TRBV4-3 and TRBJ2-7; the TCRdb call, TRBD2, lacks DNA for checking. The CDR3 loop spans 16 amino acids. CDR1 is LGHNA and CDR2 is YSLEER in the germline V gene. CDR3 region: CASSQNPGLAVYEQYF.

CDR3: CASKVAGGADTQYF. V usage is TRBV12-3 or TRBV12-4 and J usage is TRBJ2-3; TCRdb indicates TRBD2, and absent DNA this call remains unverified. This CDR3 has 14 amino acids.

The chain joins TRBV20-1 to TRBJ2-3; the TRBD1 assignment by TCRdb is unverifiable without DNA. Germline V CDR1 and CDR2: DFQATT, SNEGSKA (reference sequence). This CDR3 is built from 13 residues. This CDR3 is CSAWGAGTDTQYF.

This chain joins TRBV4-1 and TRBJ2-3; the TCRdb call, TRBD2, lacks DNA for checking. CDR3 length: 15 amino acids. Germline V CDR1 and CDR2: MGHRA, YSYEKL. CDR3 sequence reads: CASSQGLAATDTQYF.

The rearrangement joins TRBV12-3 or TRBV12-4 to TRBJ2-1; absent DNA, TCRdb's TRBD2 call cannot be checked. The CDR3 runs to 18 residues. CDR3: CASSLESLAGGPGNEQFF.

This chain connects TRBV7-8 to TRBJ1-4; TCRdb outputs TRBD1, but without DNA this stays unchecked. Germline CDR1 reads SGHVS; CDR2 reads FQNEAQ. The CDR3 is 16 amino acids. CDR3 sequence reads: CASRLGRQGSNEKLFF.

This chain uses TRBV29-1 with TRBJ2-3; TCRdb gives TRBD1 as the D gene, but with no DNA this cannot be confirmed. Germline lookup yields CDR1 SQVTM and CDR2 ANQGSEA. The CDR3 loop spans 14 amino acids. The CDR3: CSAERDGHTDTQYF.

The J gene is TRBJ2-7, the V gene TRBV6-2 or TRBV6-3. CDR3 length: 13 residues. Germline V gene sequence: CDR1 MNHEY, CDR2 SVGEGT. This CDR3 reads CATHWTNLYEQYF.

The genes are TRBV2 and TRBJ2-7; without DNA, the TCRdb call of TRBD2 cannot be checked. Germline assignment: CDR1 SNHLY and CDR2 FYNNEI. The CDR3 runs to 16 residues. The CDR3 loop is CASSEAGTSGRYEQYF.

The gene calls are TRBV7-2 and TRBJ2-5; TCRdb's D call, TRBD1, is unchecked because there is no DNA. The CDR3 length is 14 residues. Germline CDR1 SGHTA, CDR2 FQGNSA. CDR3 amino acids: CASSFNVGDETQYF.